The 11 T cell receptor beta chains below were found in one sample sequenced in a study of CD8+CD57+ T cells in acquired aplastic anemia. Sequencing was done on patients that had shown CD8+CD57+ cell expansion by flow cytometry. For CDR3 and TCR beta VDJ profiling, genomic DNA was the template used. TCRdb re-called the reads through MiXCR, storing one row per CDR3 protein. The sample shows 150,000 to 180,000 distinct CDR3 sequences, roughly 49% of them seen only once. The sequenced sample consisted of sorted CD4+, CD8+, or CD8+CD57+ T cells (not recorded which) from PBMCs. Receptor source: a human donor with aplastic anemia.

There are a few counts of this clonotype. The chain carries TRBV10-3 and TRBJ1-4, with TRBD1 matching 10 bases. Germline values: CDR1 ENHRY, CDR2 SYGVKD. The length of the CDR3 is 16 residues. Losses at the gene ends were 10 bases for V and 7 bases for J; bases not matched to a gene: 15. The CDR3 coding sequence is TGTGCCAGCACTAAAAGGGGCCGGGACAGGGGTGAAAAACTGTTTTTT. It yields the protein CASTKRGRDRGEKLFF.

This clonotype was detected ten times or more. The CDR3 DNA reads as TGTGCCAGCAGCTTAGCGATTCTTGGGGCAGGGGCGAGCTCTGGGGCCAACGTCCTGACTTTC. Amino acid sequence: CASSLAILGAGASSGANVLTF. V is TRBV11-1 and J is TRBJ2-6; TRBD1 is a possible D gene (6 bases). This CDR3 spans 21 amino acids. Trimming took 0 bases from V and 0 from J, leaving 21 bases between them. Germline V lookup: CDR1 SGHAT, CDR2 FQDESV (reference sequence).

The J gene is TRBJ1-1, the V gene TRBV5-1; 10 nucleotides align to TRBD1. V was pared by 6 bases and J by 12 bases, with 17 bases of the junction left unmatched. The CDR3 totals 15 residues. The germline CDR1 and CDR2 sequences are SGHRS and YFSETQ. CDR3 region: CASTPITSTGGMSFF. The CDR3 DNA sequence: TGCGCCAGCACTCCGATTACTTCGACAGGGGGCATGTCTTTCTTT.

The rearrangement joins TRBV7-9 to TRBJ1-6, with D uncertain. There are 12 residues in the CDR3. The V and J ends lost 1 base and 8 bases respectively, with 3 bases between them. Germline V lookup: CDR1 SEHNR, CDR2 FQNEAQ (reference sequence). The CDR3 here is CASSLGDSPLHF. CDR3 DNA sequence: TGTGCCAGCAGCTTAGGGGATTCACCCCTCCACTTT.

This clonotype was observed a handful of times. With a much larger clone just one base away, this may be a read error. This chain uses TRBV7-9 with TRBJ1-5, with D possibly TRBD1 on 5 matching bases. CDR1 SEHNR and CDR2 FQNEAQ come from the germline V gene (reference sequence). This CDR3 is built from 14 residues. CDR3 protein: CASSLGPSNRPQHF. The CDR3 DNA is TGTGCCAGCAGCTTGGGACCAAGCAATCGGCCCCAGCATTTT.

This clonotype was counted many times. V and J are TRBV14 and TRBJ1-2, with TRBD1 as a possible D gene (5 bases). The CDR3 covers 14 residues. Germline V gives CDR1 SGHDN, CDR2 FVKESK. Trimming removed 1 base at V and 4 bases at J, with 10 bases between. CDR3 protein: CASSQGQGPYGYTF. The CDR3 nucleotides are TGTGCCAGCAGCCAAGGGCAGGGACCCTATGGCTACACCTTC.

There are many counts of this clonotype. This chain uses TRBV6-1 with TRBJ2-7, with TRBD1 identical over 8 bases. The V gene's germline CDR1 is MNHNS and CDR2 SASEGT. J gave up 2 bases and V 4 bases, and 4 bases lay outside the gene matches. This CDR3 region has 14 residues. The CDR3 sequence: CASSGGQGPYEQYF. The CDR3 DNA follows: TGTGCCAGCAGTGGTGGACAGGGTCCCTACGAGCAGTACTTC.

This clonotype has ten or more counts. This chain connects TRBV12-3 or TRBV12-4 to TRBJ2-4; TRBD2 might be the D (5 bases). This CDR3 contains 15 residues. Trimming pared 3 bases from V and 6 bases from J, leaving 15 bases between. CDR3 nucleotides: TGTGCCAGCAGTTTGGTGGAGGATAGAGGAAACATTCAGTACTTC. It translates to CASSLVEDRGNIQYF.

This clonotype was seen repeatedly, ten times or more. CDR3 DNA sequence: TGTGCCAGCAGCCAAGAATTACAGGGCCTCTCCCGGTGGGGCACTGAAGCTTTCTTT. Translation: CASSQELQGLSRWGTEAFF. The J gene is TRBJ1-1, the V gene TRBV4-2; TRBD1 might be the D (6 bases). This CDR3 spans 19 amino acids. Deletions cut 0 bases from V and 4 bases from J, with 24 bases between. Germline loops: CDR1 LGHNA, CDR2 YNFKEQ.

This clonotype has only one observation. J is TRBJ1-1 and V is TRBV15; no reliable D call. CDR1 LNHNV and CDR2 YYDKDF come from the germline V gene (reference sequence). V dropped 0 bases and J dropped 5 bases, with 13 bases sitting between them. This CDR3 has 15 residues. The CDR3 protein is CATSRDPPGGTEAFF. For the CDR3, the DNA is TGTGCCACCAGCAGAGATCCCCCGGGTGGGACTGAAGCTTTCTTT.

This clonotype has ten or more counts. The rearrangement joins TRBV5-1 to TRBJ1-1; 7 bases line up with TRBD1. This CDR3 is 14 amino acids long. Per the germline V gene, CDR1 is SGHRS and CDR2 is YFSETQ. Trimming cost V 5 bases and J 3 bases; bases outside gene matches: 7. Here the CDR3 DNA reads TGCGCCAGCAGTCGACAGGGAAAGGACACTGAAGCTTTCTTT. This codes for CASSRQGKDTEAFF.